These 32 T cell receptor beta chains came from one sample sequenced in a study of blood T cell repertoires in COVID-19. The data were produced by immunoSEQ multiplex PCR, yet TCRdb's version contains in-frame clones alone and is incomplete. In the table there are some 150,000 clones, roughly nine tenths of which are singletons. Sample: peripheral blood. Receptors originate from a woman aged 55-69 years with COVID-19, enrolled during active disease.

This chain uses TRBV7-9 with TRBJ2-3; D remains unclear. The CDR3 spans 14 residues. Germline values: CDR1 SEHNR, CDR2 FQNEAQ (reference sequence). V lost 9 bases, J lost 2 bases, and 15 bases lay in between. CDR3 sequence (DNA): TGTGCCAGTGGTCGGCAGGCCTACACAGATACGCAGTATTTT. It is translated as CASGRQAYTDTQYF.

The V gene is TRBV12-5, the J gene TRBJ1-3, with no clear D. The CDR3 extends over 17 amino acids. The germline V gene encodes CDR1 LGHNT and CDR2 FRNRAP. Trimming stripped 0 bases from V and 0 bases from J, with 12 bases between. For the CDR3, the DNA is TGTGCTAGTGGTTTGGTGATCGGAGGCCTCTCTGGAAACACCATATATTTT. This codes for CASGLVIGGLSGNTIYF.

The V gene is TRBV6-5, the J gene TRBJ1-2; TRBD1 agrees at 11 bases. Germline V gene lookup returns CDR1 MNHEY and CDR2 SVGAGI. The V and J ends lost 3 bases and 5 bases, in that order; junction bases with no gene match: 2. CDR3 size: 14 residues. CDR3 in DNA: TGTGCCAGCAGTTATGGACAGGGGGCTTATGGCTACACCTTC. It specifies CASSYGQGAYGYTF.

This chain joins TRBV9 and TRBJ1-1; D possibly corresponds to TRBD1 (5 bases). Between the trimmed V and J ends, which lost 3 bases and 1 base, there was a span of 10 bases. The CDR3 has 14 residues. From germline, CDR1 is SGDLS and CDR2 YYNGEE. The DNA of the CDR3 is TGTGCCAGCAGCGCAGGGAACAGGAACACTGAAGCTTTCTTT. Amino acid sequence: CASSAGNRNTEAFF.

The CDR3 protein is CAGRRGDNQPQHF. In DNA form, the CDR3 reads TGTGCCGGCCGCAGGGGCGACAATCAGCCCCAGCATTTT. The rearrangement links TRBV30 to TRBJ1-5, with D possibly being TRBD1 (6 bases). V was clipped by 8 bases and J by 3 bases, with 14 bases between them. CDR1 is GTSNPN, CDR2 SVGIG, per germline (reference sequence). The CDR3 runs 13 residues.

The genes are TRBV7-9 and TRBJ2-5; 9 bases are shared with TRBD1. CDR1 is SEHNR and CDR2 is FQNEAQ in the germline V gene (reference sequence). This CDR3 is built from 15 residues. Losses at the gene ends were 5 bases for V and 4 bases for J; bases not matched to a gene: 8. The CDR3 region has the DNA TGTGCCAGCAGCGCGGACAGGGGAAGAATAGAGACCCAGTACTTC. Protein product: CASSADRGRIETQYF. The full variable domain, its missing parts supplied by reference TRBV7-9 and TRBJ2-5, is DTGVSQNPRHKITKRGQNVTFRCDPISEHNRLYWYRQTLGQGPEFLTYFQNEAQLEKSRLLSDRFSAERPKGSFSTLEIQRTEQGDSAMYLCASSADRGRIETQYFGPGTRLLVL.

This clone was seen just once. The chain employs TRBV7-2 and TRBJ1-6; 11 bases agree with TRBD1. This CDR3 spans 15 amino acids. Germline V gene sequence: CDR1 SGHTA, CDR2 FQGNSA. V shed 8 bases and J 8 bases; nucleotides not matched to a gene: 8. The CDR3 nucleotides are TGTGCCAGCCAACCGCCGGGACAGGGGGATTCACCCCTCCACTTT. Its protein product is CASQPPGQGDSPLHF.

V usage is TRBV29-1 and J usage is TRBJ2-3; D is ambiguous. Per germline, CDR1 SQVTM and CDR2 ANQGSEA. V was trimmed by 7 bases and J by 6 bases, leaving 11 bases between them. The CDR3 extends over 11 amino acids. The CDR3 DNA sequence: TGCAGCGCCCTAACCGCGGATACGCAGTATTTT. This codes for CSALTADTQYF.

The chain carries TRBV10-3 and TRBJ1-3, with 9 bases aligning to TRBD1. The V gene's germline CDR1 is ENHRY and CDR2 SYGVKD. Trimming removed 6 bases from V and 1 base from J; junction bases left unmatched: 16. The CDR3 extends over 19 amino acids. CDR3: CAISDLRATGGASGNTIYF. CDR3 in DNA: TGTGCCATCAGCGACCTTCGCGCCACAGGGGGCGCTTCTGGAAACACCATATATTTT.

There are a few counts of this clone. The chain couples TRBV30 to TRBJ1-2; D is perhaps TRBD1 (5 bases). This CDR3 spans 13 amino acids. V lost 0 bases and J lost 8, with 13 bases in between. Per germline, CDR1 GTSNPN and CDR2 SVGIG (reference sequence). In DNA form, the CDR3 reads TGTGCCTGGAGTGTCACCTCAGGGCACGGCTACACCTTC. Amino acids: CAWSVTSGHGYTF. The variable domain in full, with the rest retrieved from reference TRBV30 and TRBJ1-2, is SQTIHQWPATLVQPVGSPLSLECTVEGTSNPNLYWYRQAAGRGLQLLFYSVGIGQISSEVPQNLSASRPQDRQFILSSKKLLLSDSGFYLCAWSVTSGHGYTFGSGTRLTVV.

The rearrangement uses TRBV7-2 and TRBJ2-7; possible D gene TRBD1, 6 bases. The V end lost 5 bases, the J end lost 4 bases, and 12 bases lay between the germline ends. The CDR3 contains 13 residues. Per germline, CDR1 SGHTA and CDR2 FQGNSA. CDR3 nucleotides: TGTGCCAGCAGCCCCCGGACAGATTACGAGCAGTACTTC. Its protein product is CASSPRTDYEQYF.

The chain uses TRBV9 and TRBJ2-5; 11 positions agree with TRBD2. The CDR3 has 15 amino acids. Trimming at V came to 3 bases and at J to 5 bases, leaving 6 bases not matched to a gene. CDR1 is SGDLS and CDR2 is YYNGEE in the germline V gene. CDR3 region: CASSELAGVRETQYF. The CDR3 nucleotides read TGTGCCAGCAGCGAACTAGCGGGAGTTAGGGAGACCCAGTACTTC.

The rearrangement uses TRBV5-1 and TRBJ2-7; D is perhaps TRBD2 (6 bases). Trimming removed 6 bases at V and 3 bases at J, with 10 bases between. This CDR3 comprises 12 residues. Per germline, CDR1 SGHRS and CDR2 YFSETQ. Written as DNA, the CDR3 is TGCGCCAGCAATCCCGGGGGCTACGAGCAGTACTTC. Translation: CASNPGGYEQYF.

V and J are TRBV5-1 and TRBJ1-5, with D uncertain. V was shortened by 2 bases and J by 5 bases, with 8 bases between the two germline ends. The CDR3 extends over 13 amino acids. Germline lookup yields CDR1 SGHRS and CDR2 YFSETQ. The CDR3 sequence is CASSLGGYQPQHF. Written as DNA, the CDR3 is TGCGCCAGCAGCTTAGGAGGGTATCAGCCCCAGCATTTT.

The chain has TRBV7-3 and TRBJ2-1; D remains unclear. The germline V gene encodes CDR1 SGHTA and CDR2 FQGTGA. CDR3 length equals 15 residues. V lost 1 base to trimming and J lost 8 bases, with 15 bases between them. CDR3 bases: TGTGCCAGCAGCTTAAATGGGCCAAACACCGATGAGCAGTTCTTC. Protein product: CASSLNGPNTDEQFF.

The J gene is TRBJ2-1, the V gene TRBV9; D not resolved. From germline, CDR1 is SGDLS and CDR2 YYNGEE. V was clipped by 0 bases and J by 8 bases, with 15 bases between them. CDR3 length equals 15 residues. As DNA, the CDR3 is TGTGCCAGCAGCGTAGGTAACTATTTACGCGATGAGCAGTTCTTC. Encoded protein: CASSVGNYLRDEQFF. Variable domain in full (rest from reference TRBV9 and TRBJ2-1): DSGVTQTPKHLITATGQRVTLRCSPRSGDLSVYWYQQSLDQGLQFLIQYYNGEERAKGNILERFSAQQFPDLHSELNLSSLELGDSALYFCASSVGNYLRDEQFFGPGTRLTVL.

The J gene is TRBJ2-3, the V gene TRBV9; no firm D call. The CDR3 length is 12 residues. V lost 3 bases, J lost 7 bases, and 9 bases lay in between. From germline, CDR1 is SGDLS and CDR2 YYNGEE. CDR3 loop: CASSGFTNTQYF. CDR3 in DNA: TGTGCCAGCAGCGGCTTTACAAATACGCAGTATTTT.

The chain joins TRBV4-3 to TRBJ2-7, with a tentative D call TRBD2 (6 bases). Trimming took off 0 bases at V and 2 bases at J, with 14 bases between the two ends. From germline, CDR1 is LGHNA and CDR2 YSLEER. The CDR3 is 16 residues long. CDR3 loop: CASSQDPRGGAYEQYF. The CDR3 bases are TGCGCCAGCAGCCAAGATCCGCGAGGAGGGGCCTACGAGCAGTACTTC.

This chain joins TRBV28 and TRBJ1-5; a weak D match, TRBD1 (5 bases). The CDR3 runs to 15 residues. Trimming took 9 bases from V and 6 from J, leaving 21 bases between them. Germline assignment: CDR1 MDHEN and CDR2 SYDVKM. CDR3: CASRGRYQGTQPQHF. In DNA form, the CDR3 reads TGTGCCAGTAGGGGCAGGTACCAAGGCACTCAGCCCCAGCATTTT. The full variable domain, in which reference TRBV28 and TRBJ1-5 provide the parts outside the CDR3, is DVKVTQSSRYLVKRTGEKVFLECVQDMDHENMFWYRQDPGLGLRLIYFSYDVKMKEKGDIPEGYSVSREKKERFSLILESASTNQTSMYLCASRGRYQGTQPQHFGDGTRLSIL.

J is TRBJ2-1 and V is TRBV5-4; a weak D match, TRBD1 (5 bases). Germline loops: CDR1 SGHNT, CDR2 YYREEE (reference sequence). CDR3 length equals 13 residues. Between the trimmed V and J ends, which lost 7 bases and 8 bases, there was a span of 16 bases. The CDR3 bases are TGTGCCAGCGCGCGTACCCAGGGCGATGAGCAGTTCTTC. Translation: CASARTQGDEQFF.

The gene calls are TRBV3-1 (or the pseudogene TRBV3-2) and TRBJ1-2, with no clear D. CDR1 LGHDT and CDR2 YNNKEL come from the germline V gene (reference sequence). The V and J ends lost 1 base and 0 bases respectively, with 9 bases between them. The CDR3 extends over 15 amino acids. As DNA, the CDR3 is TGTGCCAGCAGCCAAGGAGCCCGCTCTAACTATGGCTACACCTTC. This sequence encodes CASSQGARSNYGYTF.

Only one count was recorded for this clone. This chain connects TRBV15 to TRBJ2-7, with TRBD1 identical over 9 bases. The CDR3 loop spans 14 amino acids. V lost 7 bases and J lost 1; bases outside the gene matches: 5. Germline V gene sequence: CDR1 LNHNV, CDR2 YYDKDF (reference sequence). In DNA, the CDR3 is TGTGCCACCAAGCAGGACAGGGGATCCTACGAGCAGTACTTC. This sequence encodes CATKQDRGSYEQYF.

V usage is TRBV5-1 and J usage is TRBJ1-6; 8 bases fit TRBD1. CDR3 length: 16 residues. The germline V gene has CDR1 SGHRS and CDR2 YFSETQ. J was trimmed by 9 bases and V by 4 bases; bases with no gene match: 12. The CDR3 here is CASSKSPQGAGSPLHF. CDR3 coding DNA: TGCGCCAGCAGCAAATCCCCTCAGGGGGCAGGTTCACCCCTCCACTTT.

This sequence joins TRBV9 and TRBJ2-7; D is unclear. The CDR3 spans 15 residues. Germline CDR1 and CDR2: SGDLS and YYNGEE. The V end was cut by 0 bases, the J end by 3 bases, with 13 bases between. CDR3 nucleotides: TGTGCCAGCAGCGTAGGGGCAGGCACCAACTACGAGCAGTACTTC. Amino acids: CASSVGAGTNYEQYF.

The chain combines TRBV27 with TRBJ2-3, with TRBD2 matching over 11 bases. The CDR3 is made up of 17 amino acids. V lost 5 bases, J lost 5 bases, and 12 bases stayed unmatched. Germline V gene data show CDR1 as MNHEY and CDR2 as SMNVEV (reference sequence). The CDR3 reads CASSHLRLAGYRDTQYF. The CDR3 bases are TGTGCCAGCAGTCACCTGCGACTAGCGGGATATCGAGATACGCAGTATTTT.

The rearrangement links TRBV4-3 to TRBJ2-1; perhaps TRBD1 as D (5 bases). The germline V and J ends were trimmed by 3 bases and 0 bases, with 12 bases remaining between them. In germline, CDR1 is LGHNA, CDR2 YSLEER. The CDR3 runs to 16 residues. CDR3 sequence (DNA): TGCGCCAGCAGCCAGGGGCCGAGGATCTCCTACAATGAGCAGTTCTTC. Encoded protein: CASSQGPRISYNEQFF.

The chain joins TRBV7-2 to TRBJ1-2, with a tentative D call TRBD1 (6 bases). The CDR3 sequence is 15 residues long. CDR1 is SGHTA and CDR2 is FQGNSA in the germline V gene. V was clipped by 1 base and J by 1 base, with 10 bases between them. CDR3 sequence: CASSLVDRLNYGYTF. The CDR3 DNA reads as TGTGCCAGCAGCTTAGTGGACAGACTTAACTATGGCTACACCTTC.

This clone was observed a few times. V usage is TRBV18 and J usage is TRBJ2-2; the D gene is possibly TRBD1 (6 bases). Germline CDR1 and CDR2: KGHSH and LQKENI. V lost 3 bases and J lost 1, with 9 bases in between. CDR3 length equals 15 residues. CDR3 sequence: CASSPTGGNTGELFF. The CDR3 region has the DNA TGTGCCAGCTCACCGACAGGCGGGAACACCGGGGAGCTGTTTTTT.

The chain recombines TRBV6-2 or TRBV6-3 with TRBJ1-5; TRBD1 agrees at 7 bases. Germline V gene sequence: CDR1 MNHEY, CDR2 SVGEGT. CDR3 length equals 14 residues. V lost 4 bases, J lost 9 bases, and 9 bases stayed unmatched. CDR3 nucleotide sequence: TGTGCCAGCAGTTCGCCGGGACAGAGAACGCCCCAGCATTTT. Translating it yields CASSSPGQRTPQHF.

This sequence joins TRBV4-2 and TRBJ2-7; 8 bases map to TRBD1. CDR1 LGHNA and CDR2 YNFKEQ come from the germline V gene. V lost 3 bases, J lost 3 bases, and 10 bases stayed unmatched. The CDR3 totals 16 residues. CDR3 sequence: CASSQDGQGDRYEQYF. CDR3 nucleotides: TGTGCCAGCAGCCAGGACGGACAGGGTGACCGCTACGAGCAGTACTTC.

This sequence joins TRBV27 and TRBJ1-1; tentatively, D is TRBD1 (5 bases). Germline V lookup: CDR1 MNHEY, CDR2 SMNVEV (reference sequence). The CDR3 consists of 14 residues. Trimming took off 6 bases at V and 0 bases at J, with 11 bases between the two ends. CDR3 DNA sequence: TGTGCCAGCAGGGTGAGACAGATGAACACTGAAGCTTTCTTT. Translating gives CASRVRQMNTEAFF.

The count of this clone is one. The chain recombines TRBV6-5 with TRBJ1-2, with D tentatively TRBD1 (5 bases). The CDR3 runs 14 residues. V was shortened by 4 bases and J by 6 bases, with 15 bases between the two germline ends. The V gene's germline CDR1 is MNHEY and CDR2 SVGAGI. The CDR3 coding sequence is TGTGCCAGCAGTTCTCGGGGGAGGAGCGATGGCTACACCTTC. Its translation: CASSSRGRSDGYTF.